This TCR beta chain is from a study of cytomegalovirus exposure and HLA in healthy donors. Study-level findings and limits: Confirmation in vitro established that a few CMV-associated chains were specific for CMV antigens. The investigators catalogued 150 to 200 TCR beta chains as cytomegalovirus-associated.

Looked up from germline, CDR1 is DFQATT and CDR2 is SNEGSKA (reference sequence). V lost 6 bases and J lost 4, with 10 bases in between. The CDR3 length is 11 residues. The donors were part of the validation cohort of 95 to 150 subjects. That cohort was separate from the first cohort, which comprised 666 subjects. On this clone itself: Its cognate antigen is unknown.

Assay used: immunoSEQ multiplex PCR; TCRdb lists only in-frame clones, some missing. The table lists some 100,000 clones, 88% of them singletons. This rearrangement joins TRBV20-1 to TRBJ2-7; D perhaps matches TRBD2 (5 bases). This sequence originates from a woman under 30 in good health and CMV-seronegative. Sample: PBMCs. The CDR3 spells CSAASKYEQYF. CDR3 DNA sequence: TGCAGTGCGGCTAGCAAGTACGAGCAGTACTTC.